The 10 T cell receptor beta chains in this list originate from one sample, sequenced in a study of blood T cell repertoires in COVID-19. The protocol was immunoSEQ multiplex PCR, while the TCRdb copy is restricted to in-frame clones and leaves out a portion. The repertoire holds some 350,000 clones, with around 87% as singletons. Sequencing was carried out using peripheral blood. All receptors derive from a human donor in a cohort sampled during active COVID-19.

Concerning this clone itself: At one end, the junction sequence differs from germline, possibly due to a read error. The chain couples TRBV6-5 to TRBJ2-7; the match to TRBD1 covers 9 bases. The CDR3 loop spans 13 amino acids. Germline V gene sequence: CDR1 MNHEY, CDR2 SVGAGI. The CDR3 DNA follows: TGTGCCAGCAGTCCACCGGGACAGGGACCCCTGGACTTC. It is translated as CASSPPGQGPLDF.

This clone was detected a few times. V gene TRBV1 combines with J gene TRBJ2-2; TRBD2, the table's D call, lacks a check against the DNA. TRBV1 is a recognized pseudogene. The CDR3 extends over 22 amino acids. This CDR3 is CTSSQARGGGRGLCQGTGELFF. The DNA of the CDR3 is TGCACCAGCAGCCAAGCGAGAGGCGGGGGAAGGGGACTATGCCAGGGGACCGGGGAGCTGTTTTTT.

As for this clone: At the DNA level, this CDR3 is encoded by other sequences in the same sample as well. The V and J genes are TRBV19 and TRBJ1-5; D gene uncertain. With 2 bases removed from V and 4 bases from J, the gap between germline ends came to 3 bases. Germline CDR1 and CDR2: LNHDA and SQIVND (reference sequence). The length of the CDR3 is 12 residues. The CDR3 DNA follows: TGTGCCAGTAGTATATATAATCAGCCCCAGCATTTT. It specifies CASSIYNQPQHF. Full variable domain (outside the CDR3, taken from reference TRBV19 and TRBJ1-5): DGGITQSPKYLFRKEGQNVTLSCEQNLNHDAMYWYRQDPGQGLRLIYYSQIVNDFQKGDIAEGYSVSREKKESFPLTVTSAQKNPTAFYLCASSIYNQPQHFGDGTRLSIL.

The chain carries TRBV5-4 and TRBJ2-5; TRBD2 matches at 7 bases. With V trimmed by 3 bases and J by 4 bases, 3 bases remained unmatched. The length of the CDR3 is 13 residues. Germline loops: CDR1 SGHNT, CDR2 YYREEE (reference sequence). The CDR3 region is CASSWGGSETQYF. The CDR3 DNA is TGTGCCAGCAGCTGGGGGGGGTCAGAGACCCAGTACTTC.

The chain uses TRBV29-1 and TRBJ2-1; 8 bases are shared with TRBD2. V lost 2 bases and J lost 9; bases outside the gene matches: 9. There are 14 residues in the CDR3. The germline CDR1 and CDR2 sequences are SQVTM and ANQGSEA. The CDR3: CSVEPGLVGSEQFF. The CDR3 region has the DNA TGCAGCGTTGAACCGGGACTAGTGGGTAGTGAGCAGTTCTTC.

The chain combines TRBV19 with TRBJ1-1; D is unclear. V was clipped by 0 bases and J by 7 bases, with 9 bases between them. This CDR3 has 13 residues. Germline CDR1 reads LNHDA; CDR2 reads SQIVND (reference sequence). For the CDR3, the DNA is TGTGCCAGTAGTATAGATCTCCGGGGTGAAGCTTTCTTT. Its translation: CASSIDLRGEAFF.

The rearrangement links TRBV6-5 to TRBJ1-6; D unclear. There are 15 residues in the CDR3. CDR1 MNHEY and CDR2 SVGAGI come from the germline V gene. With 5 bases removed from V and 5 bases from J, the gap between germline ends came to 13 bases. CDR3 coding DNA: TGTGCCAGCAGTCAATATCGGGGAAATAATTCACCCCTCCACTTT. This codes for CASSQYRGNNSPLHF.

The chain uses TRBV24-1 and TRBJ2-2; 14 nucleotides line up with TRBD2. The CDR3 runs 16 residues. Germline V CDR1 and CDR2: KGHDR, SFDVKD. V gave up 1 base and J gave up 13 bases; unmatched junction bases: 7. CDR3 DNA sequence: TGTGCCACCAGTGATTTATTGGGACTAGCGGGAGAAGGGCTGTTTTTT. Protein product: CATSDLLGLAGEGLFF.

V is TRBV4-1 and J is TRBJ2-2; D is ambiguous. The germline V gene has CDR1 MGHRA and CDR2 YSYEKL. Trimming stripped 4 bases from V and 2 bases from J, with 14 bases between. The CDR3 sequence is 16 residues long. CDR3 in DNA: TGCGCCAGCAGCCGAGAACCCGGTGCAAACACCGGGGAGCTGTTTTTT. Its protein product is CASSREPGANTGELFF.

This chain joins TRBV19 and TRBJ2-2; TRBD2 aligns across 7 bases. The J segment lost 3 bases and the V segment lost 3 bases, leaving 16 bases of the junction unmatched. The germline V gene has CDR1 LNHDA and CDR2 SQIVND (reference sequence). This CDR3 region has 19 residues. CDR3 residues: CASSMSGRFGGDDTGELFF. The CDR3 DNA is TGTGCCAGTAGTATGTCGGGACGATTTGGGGGGGATGACACCGGGGAGCTGTTTTTT.